The present T cell receptor (beta chain) was sequenced within a study of cytomegalovirus exposure and HLA in healthy donors. Germline assignment: CDR1 GTSNPN and CDR2 SVGIG (reference sequence). Trimming stripped 5 bases from V and 3 bases from J, with 13 bases between. The CDR3 length is 13 residues. PCR used 60 Vbeta primers and 13 Jbeta primers. The data were produced by immunoSEQ multiplex PCR, yet TCRdb's version contains in-frame clones alone and is incomplete. The sample includes 150,000 to 200,000 clones, 82% of them seen just once. This sequence joins TRBV30 and TRBJ1-1, with a weak D call TRBD1 (6 bases). This sequence was found in a woman between 50 and 59 years old in good health and CMV-seropositive. The sequenced sample was PBMCs. CDR3 in DNA: TGTGCCTGGCGATCAGGGGCCGACACTGAAGCTTTCTTT. Amino acids: CAWRSGADTEAFF.